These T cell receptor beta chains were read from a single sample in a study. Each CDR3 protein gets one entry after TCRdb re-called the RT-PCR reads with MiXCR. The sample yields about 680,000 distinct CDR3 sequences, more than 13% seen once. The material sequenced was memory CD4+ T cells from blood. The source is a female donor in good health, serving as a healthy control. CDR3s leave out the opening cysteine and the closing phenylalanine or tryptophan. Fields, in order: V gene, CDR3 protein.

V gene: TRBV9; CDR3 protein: ASSGSTGDSYNSPLH
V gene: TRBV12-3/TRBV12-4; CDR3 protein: ASSLSRGKETQY
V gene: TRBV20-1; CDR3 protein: SAKFTEAF
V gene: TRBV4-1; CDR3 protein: ASSPIRGTDNEQF
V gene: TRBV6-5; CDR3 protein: ASRGWTGELF
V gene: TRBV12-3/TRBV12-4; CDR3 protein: ASKGQAETQY
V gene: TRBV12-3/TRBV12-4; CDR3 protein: ASSPSSEKLF
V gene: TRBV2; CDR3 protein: ASSGTDQPQH
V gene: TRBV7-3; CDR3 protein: ASGTDYGYT
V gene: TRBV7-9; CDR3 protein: ASSFSTVYNEQF
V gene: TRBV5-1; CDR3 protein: ASSLGGLNEQF
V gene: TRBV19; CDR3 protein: ASSIDGNRGYGYT
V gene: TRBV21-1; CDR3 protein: ASSPGGGQGPCEQY
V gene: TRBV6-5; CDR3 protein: ASSYVPGTYEQY
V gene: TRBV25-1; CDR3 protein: ASSELGRGNTGELF
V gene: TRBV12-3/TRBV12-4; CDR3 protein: ASSWGLRGNSPLH
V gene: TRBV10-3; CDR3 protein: AISGTDRNYGYT
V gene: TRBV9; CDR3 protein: ASSVTAGANYGYT
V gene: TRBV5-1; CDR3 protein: ASSSGTSGSSKQY
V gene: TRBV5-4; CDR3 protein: ASSLTSGRAKETQY
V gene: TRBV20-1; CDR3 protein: SARDAQRGDTDTQY
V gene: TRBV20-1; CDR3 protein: SAVHATNEKLF
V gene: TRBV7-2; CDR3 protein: ASSLASAGGPNEQF
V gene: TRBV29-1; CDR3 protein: SGLQGYEQY
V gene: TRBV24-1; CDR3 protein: ATSDPRDGGFSEQF
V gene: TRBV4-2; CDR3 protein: ASSQDGQVPNGNYGYT
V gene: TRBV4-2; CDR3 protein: ASSQVLLGTGETYEQY
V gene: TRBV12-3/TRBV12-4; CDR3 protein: ASSTWGWLSDRGPTEAF
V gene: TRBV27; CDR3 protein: ASSLGWAGWDSPLH
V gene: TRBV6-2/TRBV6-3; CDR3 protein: ASSYTPTTGRISGANVLT
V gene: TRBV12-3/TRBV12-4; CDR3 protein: ASRETGGPGGYT
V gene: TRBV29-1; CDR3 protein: SVNGVGIAKNIQY
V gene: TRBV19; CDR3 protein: ASRTTRDTDTQY
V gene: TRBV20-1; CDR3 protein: SARLSGLNYEQY
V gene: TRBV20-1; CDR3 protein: SARGGPGTEAF
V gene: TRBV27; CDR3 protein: ASSPSIHLAGSADTQY
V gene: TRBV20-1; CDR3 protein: SARDQEGDSHNQPQH
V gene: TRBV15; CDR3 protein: ATSDRTGPYEQY
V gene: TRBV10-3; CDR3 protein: AISPSGRLVGDEQF
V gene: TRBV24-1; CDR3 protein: ATSDGGSGTYEQY